This T cell receptor (beta chain) was sequenced for a study of beta chain features in type 1 diabetes. Expressed TCRB transcripts were sequenced after all isolated RNA was converted to cDNA. The assay was immunoSEQ multiplex PCR, and TCRdb's table has in-frame clones only and misses some. The sample has roughly 730,000 clones; 13% are singletons. In total, each donor contributed a single heparinised blood draw that averaged around 100 mL. Sorted CD4+ subsets: naive, central memory, regulatory, stem cell-like memory (CD45RO/CCR7/CD25/CD127/CD95/CD27 panel). General study results and limits: The influence of HLA type on TCRB rearrangement stayed undetermined. Type 1 diabetes patients had VDJ junctions that carried fewer insertions and more deletions. TCRB CDR3 length was moderately but significantly reduced in all four CD4+ subsets of Type 1 diabetes patients.

This clone turned up a few times. Antigen unknown. The CDR3 contains 13 residues. V lost 3 bases, J lost 1 base, and 8 bases lay in between. Germline CDR1 reads SGHNT; CDR2 reads YYREEE (reference sequence). This receptor was taken from a man between 18 and 29 years old with type 1 diabetes. Source material: naive CD4+ T cells from blood. The V and J genes are TRBV5-4 and TRBJ2-7; D not resolved. The CDR3 nucleotides are TGTGCCAGCAGCTCCGAGAGTTCCTACGAGCAGTACTTC. This translates into CASSSESSYEQYF.